A selection of T cell receptor beta chains follows, all from one sample in a study of cytomegalovirus exposure and HLA in healthy donors. Measured with immunoSEQ multiplex PCR; TCRdb has only the in-frame clones, and not every one. The data contain 120,000 or so clones, over 70% of them singletons. Source material: PBMCs. These receptors came from a woman aged 50 to 60 in good health and CMV-seropositive. Both conserved end residues are part of each CDR3. The D gene is left open where the match is weak. Only part of the rows carry a size: once, few, many, or a class if the clone is expanded.

j_call,v_call,clone_size,d_call,cdr3_aa,cdr3_nt
TRBJ2-7,TRBV27,-,TRBD2,CASSLFRGGSYEQYF,TGTGCCAGCAGTTTATTCCGGGGGGGTTCCTACGAGCAGTACTTC
TRBJ2-5,TRBV11-2,few,-,CASSLQETQYF,TGTGCCAGCAGCCTCCAAGAGACCCAGTACTTC
TRBJ1-1,TRBV29-1,-,-,CRVQLGWRVDTEAFF,TGCAGGGTACAATTGGGCTGGAGGGTGGACACTGAAGCTTTCTTT
TRBJ2-7,TRBV18,-,TRBD2,CASSGTSGREQYF,TGTGCCAGCTCCGGGACTAGCGGTCGCGAGCAGTACTTC
TRBJ2-7,TRBV7-3,-,TRBD1,CASSYQQGAGYEQYF,TGTGCCAGCAGCTATCAACAGGGGGCTGGGTACGAGCAGTACTTC
TRBJ2-5,TRBV11-3,once,-,CASSLEAGQETQYF,TGTGCCAGCAGCTTAGAGGCAGGGCAAGAGACCCAGTACTTC
TRBJ1-5,TRBV27,-,-,CASSYRAIGGNQPQHF,TGTGCCAGCAGTTACAGAGCCATAGGGGGCAATCAGCCCCAGCATTTT
TRBJ2-1,TRBV6-1,-,TRBD2,CASRTSGYNEQFF,TGTGCCAGCAGGACTAGCGGCTACAATGAGCAGTTCTTC
TRBJ2-1,TRBV10-3,-,-,CAISSTGTGWDGEQFF,TGTGCCATCAGTTCCACCGGGACTGGTTGGGATGGTGAGCAGTTCTTC
TRBJ1-1,TRBV7-9,-,-,CASTQRETGRAGEAFF,TGTGCCAGCACCCAAAGGGAGACAGGCAGAGCAGGTGAAGCTTTCTTT
TRBJ1-1,TRBV5-6,-,-,CASSLGRGWTFF,TGTGCCAGCAGCTTGGGCAGGGGCTGGACTTTCTTT
TRBJ1-1,TRBV13,-,TRBD1,CASSLGQGTTEAFF,TGTGCCAGCAGCCTAGGACAGGGGACCACTGAAGCTTTCTTT
TRBJ2-7,TRBV6-5,-,TRBD1,CASSRQGSYEQYF,TGTGCCAGCAGCCGACAGGGCTCCTACGAGCAGTACTTC
TRBJ2-2,TRBV15,few,TRBD1,CATSRSRTGDNTGELFF,TGTGCCACCAGCAGATCCAGGACAGGGGATAACACCGGGGAGCTGTTTTTT
TRBJ1-3,TRBV19,-,-,CASSIRGNTIYF,TGTGCCAGTAGTATTAGAGGAAACACCATATATTTT
TRBJ2-7,TRBV7-2,few,TRBD1,CASRFGTGNHEQYF,TGTGCCAGCAGGTTCGGGACAGGGAACCACGAGCAGTACTTC
TRBJ2-7,TRBV6-6,-,TRBD1,CASNNGQGGQYEQYF,TGTGCCAGCAACAACGGACAGGGGGGGCAGTACGAGCAGTACTTC
TRBJ2-3,TRBV6-1,-,-,CASSDGTYLGTDTQYF,TGTGCCAGCAGTGACGGGACTTACCTAGGGACAGATACGCAGTATTTT
TRBJ2-6,TRBV11-3,-,-,CASSSSGSGANVLTF,TGTGCCAGCAGCTCCTCAGGCTCTGGGGCCAACGTCCTGACTTTC
TRBJ1-4,TRBV27,-,-,CASSLDSSAIEKLFF,TGTGCCAGCAGTCTGGACAGTTCGGCTATTGAAAAACTGTTTTTT
TRBJ1-1,TRBV9,-,-,CASSVDFRNTEAFF,TGTGCCAGCAGCGTAGATTTCCGGAACACTGAAGCTTTCTTT
TRBJ1-1,TRBV7-3,-,-,CASSPHSGMANTEAFF,TGTGCCAGCAGCCCCCACTCAGGGATGGCGAACACTGAAGCTTTCTTT